Reported below is one T cell receptor beta chain. Measured with immunoSEQ multiplex PCR; TCRdb has only the in-frame clones, and not every one. This repertoire shows about 670,000 clones, around 89% found once; its top ten account for 0.2% to 0.3%. The data are from a study of blood T cell repertoires in COVID-19. Turning to the study itself: The origin of the acute and convalescent COVID-19 samples was the United States, Italy and Spain.

The sequenced sample consisted of peripheral blood. This receptor was identified in a woman aged 18-29 years with acute or convalescent COVID-19.

The CDR3 sequence is CASSQELAGGPGDTQYF. CDR3 nucleotide sequence: TGCGCCAGCAGCCAAGAACTAGCGGGGGGCCCCGGGGATACGCAGTATTTT. This chain links TRBV4-1 with TRBJ2-3, with 12 bases identical to TRBD2. The CDR3 runs to 17 residues. The ends lost 0 bases at V and 6 bases at J; junction bases unmatched: 7. Germline values: CDR1 MGHRA, CDR2 YSYEKL.